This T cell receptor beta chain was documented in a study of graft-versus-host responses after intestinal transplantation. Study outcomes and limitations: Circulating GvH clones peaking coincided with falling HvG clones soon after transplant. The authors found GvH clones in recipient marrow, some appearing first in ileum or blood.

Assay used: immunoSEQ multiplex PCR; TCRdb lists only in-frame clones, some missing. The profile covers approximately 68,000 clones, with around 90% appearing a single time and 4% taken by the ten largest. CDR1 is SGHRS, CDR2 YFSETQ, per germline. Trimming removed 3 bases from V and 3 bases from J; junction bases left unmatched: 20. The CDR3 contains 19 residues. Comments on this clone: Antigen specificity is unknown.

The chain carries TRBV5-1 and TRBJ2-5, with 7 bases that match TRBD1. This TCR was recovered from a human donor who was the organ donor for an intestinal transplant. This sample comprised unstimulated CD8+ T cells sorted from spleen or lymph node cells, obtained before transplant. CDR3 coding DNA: TGCGCCAGCAGCTACGACCTTCACCGACTACGGGACAGAGAAGAGACCCAGTACTTC. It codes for CASSYDLHRLRDREETQYF. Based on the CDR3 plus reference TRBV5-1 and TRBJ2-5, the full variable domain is KAGVTQTPRYLIKTRGQQVTLSCSPISGHRSVSWYQQTPGQGLQFLFEYFSETQRNKGNFPGRFSGRQFSNSRSEMNVSTLELGDSALYLCASSYDLHRLRDREETQYFGPGTRLLVL.